The 20 T cell receptor beta chains below all came from one sample that was sequenced in a study of technical replicates of blood from a handful of donors (dated by TCRdb to about 2017). Libraries were constructed by the immunoSEQ multiplex PCR assay. Held by TCRdb, this immuneACCESS table contains in-frame sequences only and omits some clones. Under half of the omission traces to an unresolved V gene where checked; the cause of the rest is unknown. The sample table contains tens of thousands of clones; only one count was recorded for about 90% of them. The top ten hold around 0.38% of the sample. The sequenced sample consisted of T cells isolated from PBMCs. These receptors were obtained from a human donor in good health.

The CDR3 DNA reads TGTGCCAGCAGTGTCTTTAGCGGGAGCTACGAGCAGTACTTC. The encoded protein is CASSVFSGSYEQYF. This chain links TRBV6-4 with TRBJ2-7; TRBD2 matches at 9 bases. CDR1 is MRHNA, CDR2 SNTAGT, per germline. The J segment lost 3 bases and the V segment lost 4 bases, leaving 4 bases of the junction unmatched. The CDR3 is made up of 14 amino acids.

V gene TRBV30 combines with J gene TRBJ1-3; D ambiguous. In germline, CDR1 is GTSNPN, CDR2 SVGIG (reference sequence). This CDR3 comprises 14 residues. The V end lost 6 bases, the J end lost 1 base, and 13 bases lay between the germline ends. DNA of the CDR3: TGTGCCTGCAGCGCGAGACGTTCTGGAAACACCATATATTTT. This translates into CACSARRSGNTIYF.

This chain uses TRBV28 with TRBJ1-4; no reliable D call. Trimming shortened V by 2 bases and J by 2 bases, and 9 bases separated the two germline ends. CDR1 is MDHEN, CDR2 SYDVKM, per germline. CDR3 length: 15 residues. DNA of the CDR3: TGTGCCAGCAGTTTAGAGACGGGGACTAATGAAAAACTGTTTTTT. Residues: CASSLETGTNEKLFF.

The chain is built from TRBV27 and TRBJ2-7, with D possibly TRBD2 on 5 matching bases. CDR3 length equals 15 residues. The V gene lost 5 bases and the J gene lost 4 bases, with 18 bases spanning the gap. CDR1 MNHEY and CDR2 SMNVEV come from the germline V gene (reference sequence). The CDR3 region has the DNA TGTGCCAGCAGTAGATCTAGCAGCAGCCTTTACGAGCAGTACTTC. Protein sequence: CASSRSSSSLYEQYF.

This chain connects TRBV5-1 to TRBJ2-7; 7 bases fit TRBD1. Germline lookup yields CDR1 SGHRS and CDR2 YFSETQ. The CDR3 consists of 15 residues. The V gene end was trimmed by 6 bases and the J gene end by 0 bases; junction bases not matched to a gene: 9. The CDR3 bases are TGCGCCAGCACCCCGACAGGGTTTACCTCCTACGAGCAGTACTTC. It encodes CASTPTGFTSYEQYF.

The V and J genes are TRBV27 and TRBJ1-1; tentative D call: TRBD1 (5 bases). The length of the CDR3 is 14 residues. Trimming removed 6 bases at V and 3 bases at J, with 14 bases between. Germline CDR1 is MNHEY and CDR2 is SMNVEV (reference sequence). The CDR3 here is CASSADRLYTEAFF. The CDR3 DNA reads TGTGCCAGCAGCGCCGACAGATTATACACTGAAGCTTTCTTT.

V is TRBV5-6 and J is TRBJ2-1; TRBD2 aligns across 7 bases. Unmatched junction bases numbered 10, after V lost 4 bases and J lost 9 bases. Germline V lookup: CDR1 SGHDT, CDR2 YYEEEE. This CDR3 region has 14 residues. The CDR3 region has the DNA TGTGCCAGCAGCCCGATCCCGACTAGCATTGAGCAGTTCTTC. Protein sequence: CASSPIPTSIEQFF.

As for this clone: At one boundary the junction diverges from the germline segment, which might be a read error. V gene TRBV7-3 combines with J gene TRBJ2-2; 7 bases agree with TRBD1. The CDR3 has 15 amino acids. From germline, CDR1 is SGHTA and CDR2 FQGTGA. The DNA for the CDR3 is TGTGCCAGCAACCCAGGGGGACAGAACCCCGGGGAGCTGTTTTTT. This encodes CASNPGGQNPGELFF.

This clone was picked up a small number of times. This chain links TRBV29-1 with TRBJ1-2, with D possibly matching TRBD1 (5 bases). The germline V and J ends were trimmed by 7 bases and 6 bases, with 18 bases remaining between them. The CDR3 is 13 residues long. Germline CDR1 SQVTM, CDR2 ANQGSEA. CDR3 residues: CSAGGGGTHGYTF. CDR3 sequence (DNA): TGCAGCGCTGGAGGCGGGGGTACCCATGGCTACACCTTC.

CDR3 region: CASSISGTGVGEQYF. CDR3 sequence (DNA): TGTGCCAGTAGTATCTCCGGGACAGGGGTAGGTGAGCAGTACTTC. This chain links TRBV19 with TRBJ2-7, with 10 bases fitting TRBD1. The CDR3 has 15 residues. V shed 3 bases and J 7 bases; nucleotides not matched to a gene: 9. Germline CDR1 LNHDA, CDR2 SQIVND (reference sequence).

V gene TRBV27 combines with J gene TRBJ2-7, with 8 bases fitting TRBD2. Germline V gene data show CDR1 as MNHEY and CDR2 as SMNVEV (reference sequence). Unmatched junction bases numbered 5, after V lost 4 bases and J lost 3 bases. CDR3 length: 14 amino acids. The CDR3 sequence: CASSWGLGRYEQYF. CDR3 DNA: TGTGCCAGCAGTTGGGGACTAGGCCGCTACGAGCAGTACTTC.

The V call is TRBV5-6, the J call TRBJ1-2; 7 bases match TRBD1. In germline, CDR1 is SGHDT, CDR2 YYEEEE. The CDR3 spans 16 residues. The V gene end was trimmed by 5 bases and the J gene end by 3 bases; junction bases not matched to a gene: 13. Here the CDR3 DNA reads TGTGCCAGCAGACTTACATTTAGCGGACAGGACTATGGCTACACCTTC. It codes for CASRLTFSGQDYGYTF.

The rearrangement uses TRBV4-3 and TRBJ2-5; 9 bases are a match to TRBD2. The CDR3 runs to 13 residues. Germline CDR1 reads LGHNA; CDR2 reads YSLEER. The J segment lost 5 bases and the V segment lost 3 bases, leaving 1 base of the junction unmatched. The CDR3 nucleotides read TGCGCCAGCAGCCAGGGACTAGCCGAGACCCAGTACTTC. Translated, it gives CASSQGLAETQYF.

This chain connects TRBV12-5 to TRBJ1-4; D is undetermined. Germline assignment: CDR1 LGHNT and CDR2 FRNRAP. This CDR3 has 13 amino acids. Trimming stripped 1 base from V and 5 bases from J, with 5 bases between. CDR3 loop: CASGLGQNEKLFF. In DNA form, the CDR3 reads TGTGCTAGTGGTTTGGGGCAAAATGAAAAACTGTTTTTT.

The genes are TRBV6-5 and TRBJ2-1; D is perhaps TRBD1 (6 bases). V was cut by 5 bases and J by 7 bases, with 18 bases left in between. CDR1 is MNHEY, CDR2 SVGAGI, per germline. The CDR3 consists of 15 residues. CDR3 residues: CASSTGTPAWNEQFF. In nucleotides, the CDR3 is TGTGCCAGCAGTACCGGGACACCCGCCTGGAATGAGCAGTTCTTC.

The gene calls are TRBV27 and TRBJ2-7, with D maybe TRBD1 (7 bases). V was clipped by 2 bases and J by 2 bases, with 16 bases between them. This CDR3 spans 16 amino acids. CDR1 and CDR2 from the germline V gene are MNHEY and SMNVEV (reference sequence). As DNA, the CDR3 is TGTGCCAGCAGTTTAACGGCGGGGACAGTCACCTACGAGCAGTACTTC. Translating gives CASSLTAGTVTYEQYF.

The chain combines TRBV9 with TRBJ2-7, with D tentatively TRBD2 (5 bases). Trimming took 0 bases from V and 3 from J, leaving 13 bases between them. The V gene's germline CDR1 is SGDLS and CDR2 YYNGEE. The CDR3 is made up of 15 amino acids. The CDR3 region has the DNA TGTGCCAGCAGCGTAGGAGGTGTCGGGGTCTACGAGCAGTACTTC. Translating gives CASSVGGVGVYEQYF.

This sequence joins TRBV6-1 and TRBJ1-4; TRBD1 matches at 8 bases. With 4 bases clipped from V and 2 bases from J, the junction kept 3 bases outside the gene matches. CDR1 is MNHNS and CDR2 is SASEGT in the germline V gene. This CDR3 has 15 residues. CDR3 DNA: TGTGCCAGCAGTGCACCAGGGGGCACTAATGAAAAACTGTTTTTT. Protein: CASSAPGGTNEKLFF.

The V gene is TRBV5-6, the J gene TRBJ2-7; a weak D match, TRBD2 (5 bases). Germline values: CDR1 SGHDT, CDR2 YYEEEE. V was pared by 3 bases and J by 8 bases, with 15 bases between. The CDR3 has 13 amino acids. The CDR3 here is CASSSPTPSKQYF. CDR3 coding DNA: TGTGCCAGCAGCTCTCCGACCCCTAGCAAGCAGTACTTC.

The chain recombines TRBV4-3 with TRBJ2-7; 7 bases map to TRBD1. The CDR3 runs 14 residues. The J segment lost 3 bases and the V segment lost 1 base, leaving 3 bases of the junction unmatched. CDR1 is LGHNA and CDR2 is YSLEER in the germline V gene. This CDR3 is CASSQVAGGYEQYF. The CDR3 nucleotides read TGCGCCAGCAGCCAAGTGGCAGGGGGCTACGAGCAGTACTTC.